The sequence of this TCR beta chain was determined in a study of blood T cell repertoires in COVID-19. Study in general: COVID-19 samples, acute and convalescent, were from the United States, Italy and Spain. PBMCs, B-cell-depleted T cells, or T cells were the source of the cDNA or gDNA that made up the material.

CDR1 and CDR2 from the germline V gene are SNHLY and FYNNEI. With V trimmed by 6 bases and J by 13 bases, 12 bases remained unmatched. This CDR3 contains 14 residues. The authors' processing: Reference gene primers were amplified, and this amplification served to estimate nucleated cell counts. Data came from immunoSEQ multiplex PCR; TCRdb stores just in-frame clones and leaves some out. The V and J calls and the clone size are those of that table, but D and trimming were determined from the DNA. The sample includes approximately 63,000 clones, 86% of them seen just once. The receptor was isolated from an elderly woman with acute or convalescent COVID-19. The chain joins TRBV2 to TRBJ2-1, with TRBD2 matching over 10 bases. The sequenced sample was peripheral blood. This CDR3 reads CASSPGVAGGLQFF. CDR3 nucleotide sequence: TGTGCCAGCAGCCCTGGGGTAGCGGGAGGCCTCCAGTTCTTC.